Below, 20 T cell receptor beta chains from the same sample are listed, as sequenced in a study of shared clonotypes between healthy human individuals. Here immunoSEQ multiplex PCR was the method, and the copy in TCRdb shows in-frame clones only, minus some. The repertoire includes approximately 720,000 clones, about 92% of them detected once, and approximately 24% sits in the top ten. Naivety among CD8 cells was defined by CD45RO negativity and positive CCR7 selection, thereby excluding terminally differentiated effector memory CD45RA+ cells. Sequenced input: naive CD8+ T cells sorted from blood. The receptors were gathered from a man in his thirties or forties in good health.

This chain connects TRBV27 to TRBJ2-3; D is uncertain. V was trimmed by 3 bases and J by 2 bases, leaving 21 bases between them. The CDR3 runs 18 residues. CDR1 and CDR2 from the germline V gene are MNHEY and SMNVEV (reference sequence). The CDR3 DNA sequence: TGTGCCAGCAGTTTCCAGAAACTACGCACAGAAGACACAGATACGCAGTATTTT. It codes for CASSFQKLRTEDTDTQYF.

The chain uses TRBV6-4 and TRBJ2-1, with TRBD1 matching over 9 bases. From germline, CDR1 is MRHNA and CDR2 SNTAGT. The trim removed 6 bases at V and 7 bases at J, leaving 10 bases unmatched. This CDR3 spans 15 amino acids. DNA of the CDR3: TGTGCCAGCAGCCTCACCGGGACAGGGTATAATGAGCAGTTCTTC. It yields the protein CASSLTGTGYNEQFF.

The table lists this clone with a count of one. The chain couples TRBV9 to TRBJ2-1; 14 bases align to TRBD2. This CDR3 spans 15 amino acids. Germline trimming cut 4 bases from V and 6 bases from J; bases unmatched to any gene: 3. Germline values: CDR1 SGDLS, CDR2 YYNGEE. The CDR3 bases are TGTGCCAGCAGCATCGGGACTAGCGGGAGCAATGAGCAGTTCTTC. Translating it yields CASSIGTSGSNEQFF.

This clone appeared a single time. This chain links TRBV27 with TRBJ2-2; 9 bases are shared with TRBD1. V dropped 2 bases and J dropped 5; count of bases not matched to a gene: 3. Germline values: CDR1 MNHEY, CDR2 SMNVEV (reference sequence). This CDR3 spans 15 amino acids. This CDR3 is CASSLIGQGTGELFF. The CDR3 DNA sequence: TGTGCCAGCAGTTTAATAGGACAGGGGACCGGGGAGCTGTTTTTT.

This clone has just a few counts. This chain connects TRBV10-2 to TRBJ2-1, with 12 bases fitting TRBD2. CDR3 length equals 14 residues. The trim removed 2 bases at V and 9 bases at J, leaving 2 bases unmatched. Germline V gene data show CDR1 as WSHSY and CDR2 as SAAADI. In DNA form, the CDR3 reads TGCGCCAGCAGTGAGACTAGCGGGAGGTCTGAGCAGTTCTTC. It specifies CASSETSGRSEQFF.

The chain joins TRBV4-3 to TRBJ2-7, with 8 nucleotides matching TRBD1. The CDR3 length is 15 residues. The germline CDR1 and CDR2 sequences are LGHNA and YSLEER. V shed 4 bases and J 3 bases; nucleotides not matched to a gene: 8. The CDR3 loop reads CASSRWTGSGYEQYF. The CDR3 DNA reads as TGCGCCAGCAGCCGGTGGACAGGGTCAGGCTACGAGCAGTACTTC.

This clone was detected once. The CDR3: CASSQYVQGYEQYF. CDR3 sequence (DNA): TGTGCCAGCAGCCAATATGTGCAGGGCTACGAGCAGTACTTC. This rearrangement joins TRBV14 to TRBJ2-7; TRBD1 is a possible D gene (5 bases). Trimming stripped 2 bases from V and 3 bases from J, with 11 bases between. The CDR3 has 14 amino acids. In germline, CDR1 is SGHDN, CDR2 FVKESK.

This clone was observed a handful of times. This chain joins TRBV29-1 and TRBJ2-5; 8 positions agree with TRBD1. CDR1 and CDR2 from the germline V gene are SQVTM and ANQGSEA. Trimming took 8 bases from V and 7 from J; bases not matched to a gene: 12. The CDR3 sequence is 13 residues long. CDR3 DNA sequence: TGCAGCACCCGACAGGGGAAGTACGCGACCCAGTACTTC. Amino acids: CSTRQGKYATQYF. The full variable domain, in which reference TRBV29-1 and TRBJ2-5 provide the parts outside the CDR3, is SAVISQKPSRDICQRGTSLTIQCQVDSQVTMMFWYRQQPGQSLTLIATANQGSEATYESGFVIDKFPISRPNLTFSTLTVSNMSPEDSSIYLCSTRQGKYATQYFGPGTRLLVL.

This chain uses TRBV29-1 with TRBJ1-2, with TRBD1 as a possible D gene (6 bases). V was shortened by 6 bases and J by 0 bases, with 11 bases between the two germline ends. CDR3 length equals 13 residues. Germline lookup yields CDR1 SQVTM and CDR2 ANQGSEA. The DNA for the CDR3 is TGCAGCGTGGTGGACAGCGCTAACTATGGCTACACCTTC. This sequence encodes CSVVDSANYGYTF.

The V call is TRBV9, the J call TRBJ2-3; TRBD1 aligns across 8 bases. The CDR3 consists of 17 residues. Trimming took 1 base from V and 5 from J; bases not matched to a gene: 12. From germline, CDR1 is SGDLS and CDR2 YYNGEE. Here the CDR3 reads CASSVRTGLGPGDTQYF. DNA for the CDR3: TGTGCCAGCAGCGTAAGGACAGGGTTGGGTCCTGGAGATACGCAGTATTTT.

Written as DNA, the CDR3 is TGTGCCAGCAGTTACTCAGTGACGGGAACTCCAGGGACTTTCTTT. Translated: CASSYSVTGTPGTFF. J is TRBJ1-1 and V is TRBV6-5; a possible D gene is TRBD1 (5 bases). Germline V CDR1 and CDR2: MNHEY, SVGAGI. With 0 bases removed from V and 12 bases from J, the gap between germline ends came to 20 bases. The CDR3 runs 15 residues.

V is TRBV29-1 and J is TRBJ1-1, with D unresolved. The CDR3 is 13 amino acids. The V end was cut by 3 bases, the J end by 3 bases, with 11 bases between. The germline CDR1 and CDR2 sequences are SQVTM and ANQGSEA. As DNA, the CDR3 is TGCAGCGTTGAGAACGGGATGGACACTGAAGCTTTCTTT. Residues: CSVENGMDTEAFF. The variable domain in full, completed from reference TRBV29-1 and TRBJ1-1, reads SAVISQKPSRDICQRGTSLTIQCQVDSQVTMMFWYRQQPGQSLTLIATANQGSEATYESGFVIDKFPISRPNLTFSTLTVSNMSPEDSSIYLCSVENGMDTEAFFGQGTRLTVV.

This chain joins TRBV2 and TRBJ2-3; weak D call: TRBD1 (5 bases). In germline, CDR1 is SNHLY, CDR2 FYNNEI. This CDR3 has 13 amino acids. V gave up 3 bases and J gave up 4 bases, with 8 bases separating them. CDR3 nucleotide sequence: TGTGCCAGCAGTGAGGCCAGGGCAGATACGCAGTATTTT. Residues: CASSEARADTQYF. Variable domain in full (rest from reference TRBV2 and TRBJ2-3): EPEVTQTPSHQVTQMGQEVILRCVPISNHLYFYWYRQILGQKVEFLVSFYNNEISEKSEIFDDQFSVERPDGSNFTLKIRSTKLEDSAMYFCASSEARADTQYFGPGTRLTVL.

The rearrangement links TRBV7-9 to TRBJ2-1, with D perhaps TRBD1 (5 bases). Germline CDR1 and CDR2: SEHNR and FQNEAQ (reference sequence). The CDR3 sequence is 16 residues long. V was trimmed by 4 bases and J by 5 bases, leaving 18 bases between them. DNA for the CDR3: TGTGCCAGCAGCTCCTATGGGTGGGGCCGTAACAATGAGCAGTTCTTC. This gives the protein CASSSYGWGRNNEQFF.

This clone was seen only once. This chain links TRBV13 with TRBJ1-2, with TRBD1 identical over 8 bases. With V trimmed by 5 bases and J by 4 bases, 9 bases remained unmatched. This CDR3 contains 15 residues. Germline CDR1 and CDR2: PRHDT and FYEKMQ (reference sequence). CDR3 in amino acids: CASSLRGQGFYGYTF. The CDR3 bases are TGTGCCAGCAGCCTACGAGGACAGGGCTTCTATGGCTACACCTTC.

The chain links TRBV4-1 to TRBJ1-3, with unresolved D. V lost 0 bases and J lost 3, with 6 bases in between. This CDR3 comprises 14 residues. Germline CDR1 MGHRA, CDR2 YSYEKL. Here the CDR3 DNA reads TGCGCCAGCAGCCAAGAGCGGGTTGGAAACACCATATATTTT. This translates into CASSQERVGNTIYF.

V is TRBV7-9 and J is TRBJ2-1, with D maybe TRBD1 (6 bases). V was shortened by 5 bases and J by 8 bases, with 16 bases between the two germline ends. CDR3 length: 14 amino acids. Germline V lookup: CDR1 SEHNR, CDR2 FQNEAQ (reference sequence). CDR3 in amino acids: CASSHRDQTYEQFF. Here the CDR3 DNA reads TGTGCCAGCAGCCACAGGGACCAGACTTATGAGCAGTTCTTC.

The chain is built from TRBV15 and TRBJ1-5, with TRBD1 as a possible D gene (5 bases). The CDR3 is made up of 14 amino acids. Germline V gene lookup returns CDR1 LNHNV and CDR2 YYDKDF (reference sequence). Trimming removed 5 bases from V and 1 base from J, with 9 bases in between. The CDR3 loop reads CATSRGGSNQPQHF. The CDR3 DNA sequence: TGTGCCACCAGCCGGGGGGGGAGCAATCAGCCCCAGCATTTT.

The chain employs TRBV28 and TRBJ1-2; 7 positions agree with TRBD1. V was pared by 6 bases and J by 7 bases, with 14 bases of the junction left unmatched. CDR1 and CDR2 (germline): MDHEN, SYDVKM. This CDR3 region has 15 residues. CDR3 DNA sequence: TGTGCCAGCAGATACAGGGGTCGAGAATTCAGTGGCTACACCTTC. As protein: CASRYRGREFSGYTF.

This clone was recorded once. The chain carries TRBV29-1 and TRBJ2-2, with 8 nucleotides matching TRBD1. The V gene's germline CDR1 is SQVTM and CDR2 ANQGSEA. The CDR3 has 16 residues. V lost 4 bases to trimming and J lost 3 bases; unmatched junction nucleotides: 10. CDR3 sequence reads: CSVAVRGRLDTGELFF. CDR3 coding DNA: TGCAGCGTTGCGGTCAGGGGGCGCCTGGACACCGGGGAGCTGTTTTTT.